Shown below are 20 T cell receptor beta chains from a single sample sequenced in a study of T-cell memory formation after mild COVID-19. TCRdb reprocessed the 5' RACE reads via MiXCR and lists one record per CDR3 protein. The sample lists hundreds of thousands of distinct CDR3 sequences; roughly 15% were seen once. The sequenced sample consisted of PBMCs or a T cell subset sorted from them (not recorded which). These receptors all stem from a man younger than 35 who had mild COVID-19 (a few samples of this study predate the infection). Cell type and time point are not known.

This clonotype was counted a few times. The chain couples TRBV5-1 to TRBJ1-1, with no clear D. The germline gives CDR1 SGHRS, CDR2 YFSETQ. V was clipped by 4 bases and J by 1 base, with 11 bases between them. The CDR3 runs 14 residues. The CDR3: CASSHGGSNTEAFF. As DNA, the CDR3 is TGCGCCAGCAGCCACGGCGGGTCGAACACTGAAGCTTTCTTT.

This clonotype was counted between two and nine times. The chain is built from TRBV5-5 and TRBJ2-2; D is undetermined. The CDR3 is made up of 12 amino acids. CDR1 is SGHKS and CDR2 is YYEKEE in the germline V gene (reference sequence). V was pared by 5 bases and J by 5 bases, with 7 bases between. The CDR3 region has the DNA TGTGCCAGCAGTACCTGGACCGGGGAGCTGTTTTTT. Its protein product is CASSTWTGELFF.

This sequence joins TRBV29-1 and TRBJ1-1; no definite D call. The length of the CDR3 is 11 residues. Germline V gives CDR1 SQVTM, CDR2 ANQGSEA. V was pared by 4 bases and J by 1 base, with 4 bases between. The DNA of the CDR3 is TGCAGCGTTGCCCCGAACACTGAAGCTTTCTTT. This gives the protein CSVAPNTEAFF.

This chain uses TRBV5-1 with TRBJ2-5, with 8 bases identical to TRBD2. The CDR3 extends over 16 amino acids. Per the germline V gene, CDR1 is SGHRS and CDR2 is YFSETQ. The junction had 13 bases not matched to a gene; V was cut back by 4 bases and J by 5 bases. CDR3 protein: CASSRLAGGVRETQYF. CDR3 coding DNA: TGCGCCAGCAGCCGCCTCGCCGGGGGGGTACGGGAGACCCAGTACTTC.

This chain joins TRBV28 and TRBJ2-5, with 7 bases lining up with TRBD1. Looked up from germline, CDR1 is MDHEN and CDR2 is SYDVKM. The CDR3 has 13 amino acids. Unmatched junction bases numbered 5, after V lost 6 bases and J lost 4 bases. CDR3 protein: CASRGTARETQYF. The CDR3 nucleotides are TGTGCCAGCAGGGGGACAGCACGAGAGACCCAGTACTTC.

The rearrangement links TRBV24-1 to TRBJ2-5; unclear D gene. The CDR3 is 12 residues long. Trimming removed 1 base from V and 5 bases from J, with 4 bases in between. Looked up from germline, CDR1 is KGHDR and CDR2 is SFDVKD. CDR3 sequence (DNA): TGTGCCACCAGTGATTTTGGGGAGACCCAGTACTTC. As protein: CATSDFGETQYF.

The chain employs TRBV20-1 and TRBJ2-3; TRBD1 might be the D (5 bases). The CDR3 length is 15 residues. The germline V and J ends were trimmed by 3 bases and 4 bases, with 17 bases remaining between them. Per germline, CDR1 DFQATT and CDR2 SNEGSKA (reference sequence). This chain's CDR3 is CSASRHRNRADTQYF. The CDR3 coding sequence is TGCAGTGCTAGCCGGCACAGGAATAGGGCAGATACGCAGTATTTT.

CDR3 loop: CASTSSRAPNEQYF. The CDR3 region has the DNA TGTGCCAGCACGTCGAGCCGGGCCCCAAACGAGCAGTACTTC. This chain connects TRBV28 to TRBJ2-7; D is unresolved. V gave up 7 bases and J gave up 5 bases, with 18 bases separating them. The CDR3 is 14 amino acids. CDR1 is MDHEN, CDR2 SYDVKM, per germline.

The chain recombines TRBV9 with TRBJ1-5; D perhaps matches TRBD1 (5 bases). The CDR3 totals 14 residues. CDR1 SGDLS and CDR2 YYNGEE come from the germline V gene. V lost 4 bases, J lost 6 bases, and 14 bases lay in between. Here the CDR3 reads CASSPGHRVQPQHF. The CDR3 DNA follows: TGTGCCAGCAGCCCCGGACACAGAGTTCAGCCCCAGCATTTT.

The CDR3 loop reads CASIDGLGNTIYF. In nucleotides, the CDR3 is TGTGCCAGCATTGACGGACTTGGAAACACCATATATTTT. The chain uses TRBV6-5 and TRBJ1-3; D is unclear. This CDR3 region has 13 residues. CDR1 MNHEY and CDR2 SVGAGI come from the germline V gene. Trimming cost V 7 bases and J 3 bases, with 10 bases left between them.

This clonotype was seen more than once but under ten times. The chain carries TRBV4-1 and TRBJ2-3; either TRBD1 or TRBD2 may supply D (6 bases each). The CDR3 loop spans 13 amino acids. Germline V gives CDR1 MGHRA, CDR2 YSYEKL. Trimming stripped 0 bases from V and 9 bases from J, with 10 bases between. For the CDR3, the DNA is TGCGCCAGCAGCCAAGATCCGGGGGCGACGCAGTATTTT. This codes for CASSQDPGATQYF.

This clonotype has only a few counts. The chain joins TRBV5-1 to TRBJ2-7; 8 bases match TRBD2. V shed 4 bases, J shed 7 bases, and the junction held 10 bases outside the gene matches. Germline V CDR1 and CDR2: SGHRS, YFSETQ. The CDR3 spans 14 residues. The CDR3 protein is CASSTERGSGEQYF. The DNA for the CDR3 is TGCGCCAGCAGCACCGAGCGGGGGTCGGGTGAGCAGTACTTC.

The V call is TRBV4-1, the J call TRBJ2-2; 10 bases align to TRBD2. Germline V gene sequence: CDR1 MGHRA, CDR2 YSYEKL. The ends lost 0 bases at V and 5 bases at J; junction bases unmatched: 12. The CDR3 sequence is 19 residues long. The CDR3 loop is CASSQDLASGGRLTGELFF. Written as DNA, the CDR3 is TGCGCCAGCAGCCAAGATTTGGCTAGCGGGGGAAGGTTAACCGGGGAGCTGTTTTTT.

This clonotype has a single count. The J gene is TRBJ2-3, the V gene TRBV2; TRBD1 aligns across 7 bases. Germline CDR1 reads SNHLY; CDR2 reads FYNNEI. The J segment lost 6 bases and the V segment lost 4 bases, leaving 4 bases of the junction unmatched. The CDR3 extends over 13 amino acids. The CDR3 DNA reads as TGTGCCAGCAGTGTTCCACAGGGGGATACGCAGTATTTT. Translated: CASSVPQGDTQYF.

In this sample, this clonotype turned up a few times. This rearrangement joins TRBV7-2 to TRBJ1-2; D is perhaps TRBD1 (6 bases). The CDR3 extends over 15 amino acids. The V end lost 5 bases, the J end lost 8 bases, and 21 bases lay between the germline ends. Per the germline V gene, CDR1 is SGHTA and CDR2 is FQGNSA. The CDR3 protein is CASSREGGRVQGYTF. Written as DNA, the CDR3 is TGTGCCAGCAGCCGCGAGGGGGGGCGAGTTCAAGGCTACACCTTC.

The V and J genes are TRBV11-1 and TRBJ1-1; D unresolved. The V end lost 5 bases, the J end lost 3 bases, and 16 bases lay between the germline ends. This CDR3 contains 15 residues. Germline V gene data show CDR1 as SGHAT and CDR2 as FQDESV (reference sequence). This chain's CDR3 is CASSVLTGSHTEAFF. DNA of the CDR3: TGTGCCAGCAGCGTACTGACGGGGAGTCACACTGAAGCTTTCTTT.

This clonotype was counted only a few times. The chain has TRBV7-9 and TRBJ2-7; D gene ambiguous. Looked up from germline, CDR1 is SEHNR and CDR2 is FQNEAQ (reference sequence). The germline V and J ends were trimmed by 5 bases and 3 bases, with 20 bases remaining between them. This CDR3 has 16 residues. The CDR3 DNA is TGTGCCAGCAGCCCAACCGGGTACGATAGTGGCTACGAGCAGTACTTC. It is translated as CASSPTGYDSGYEQYF. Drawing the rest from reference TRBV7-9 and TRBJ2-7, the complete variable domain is DTGVSQNPRHKITKRGQNVTFRCDPISEHNRLYWYRQTLGQGPEFLTYFQNEAQLEKSRLLSDRFSAERPKGSFSTLEIQRTEQGDSAMYLCASSPTGYDSGYEQYFGPGTRLTVT.

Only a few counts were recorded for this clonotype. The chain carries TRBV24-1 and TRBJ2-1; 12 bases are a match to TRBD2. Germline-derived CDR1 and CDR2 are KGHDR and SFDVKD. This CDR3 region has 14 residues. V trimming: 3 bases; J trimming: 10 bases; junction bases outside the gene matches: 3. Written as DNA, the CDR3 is TGTGCCACCAGTGATCCGACTAGCGGGAGAGAGCAGTTCTTC. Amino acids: CATSDPTSGREQFF.

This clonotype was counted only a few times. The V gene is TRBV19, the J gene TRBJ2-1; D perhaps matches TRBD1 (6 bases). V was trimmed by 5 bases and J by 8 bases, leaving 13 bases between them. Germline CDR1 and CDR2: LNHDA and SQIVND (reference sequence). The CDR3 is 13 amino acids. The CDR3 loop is CASSDNRVDEQFF. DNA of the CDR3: TGTGCCAGTAGTGACAACAGGGTCGATGAGCAGTTCTTC.

The CDR3 protein is CSARGSPVTDTQYF. CDR3 nucleotides: TGCAGTGCCCGCGGTAGCCCCGTGACAGATACGCAGTATTTT. The chain carries TRBV20-1 and TRBJ2-3, with D unclear. V was clipped by 6 bases and J by 3 bases, with 16 bases between them. The CDR3 runs 14 residues. Germline V gene lookup returns CDR1 DFQATT and CDR2 SNEGSKA (reference sequence).